This T cell receptor (beta chain) is from a study of neoadjuvant nivolumab and ipilimumab in lung cancer. Findings of the study overall: Only a single major-pathologic-response sample was available for clonality analysis.

This table comes from immunoSEQ multiplex PCR, and its TCRdb copy is limited to in-frame clones, with some not included. The top ten clones hold 20% to 25% of a sample with about 23,000 clones, approximately 81% of them seen once. Trimming took off 5 bases at V and 0 bases at J, with 8 bases between the two ends. This CDR3 is 14 amino acids long. The V gene's germline CDR1 is SEHNR and CDR2 FQNEAQ (reference sequence). Turning to this clone: Its specificity is unknown.

The sequence was obtained from an adult with non-small cell lung cancer. The rearrangement uses TRBV7-9 and TRBJ1-3, with D possibly TRBD1 on 5 matching bases. The sample here was peripheral blood, taken before neoadjuvant nivolumab, alone or with ipilimumab. The CDR3 coding sequence is TGTGCCAGCAGCCCGGACATCTCTGGAAACACCATATATTTT. This codes for CASSPDISGNTIYF.